The text below deals with one TCR beta chain. Its specificity is unknown. This sample is part of a study of T cells after yellow fever vaccination. The study's findings and limits: Weaker, the secondary response had a peak occurring faster, on day 5 versus 15. The study re-detected most primary-vaccination clones after the booster (roughly 96% CD4, just over 85% CD8).

One entry per CDR3 protein, called by TCRdb with MiXCR from the 5' RACE reads. The data hold 300,000 to 450,000 distinct CDR3 sequences, with 8.1% observed a single time. CDR1 SGHVS and CDR2 FQNEAQ come from the germline V gene. The V segment lost 5 bases and the J segment 8 bases; nucleotides outside the gene matches: 12. CDR3 length: 16 amino acids. The sequence derives from a man younger than 30 who received the YFV17D yellow fever vaccine. The chain carries TRBV7-8 and TRBJ1-4; TRBD1 aligns across 9 bases. The sequences come from PBMCs, collected roughly 45 days after the first yellow fever vaccination. The CDR3 loop reads CASSTDSGTGREKLFF. The CDR3 nucleotides are TGTGCCAGCAGCACTGACTCCGGGACAGGGCGAGAAAAACTGTTTTTT.